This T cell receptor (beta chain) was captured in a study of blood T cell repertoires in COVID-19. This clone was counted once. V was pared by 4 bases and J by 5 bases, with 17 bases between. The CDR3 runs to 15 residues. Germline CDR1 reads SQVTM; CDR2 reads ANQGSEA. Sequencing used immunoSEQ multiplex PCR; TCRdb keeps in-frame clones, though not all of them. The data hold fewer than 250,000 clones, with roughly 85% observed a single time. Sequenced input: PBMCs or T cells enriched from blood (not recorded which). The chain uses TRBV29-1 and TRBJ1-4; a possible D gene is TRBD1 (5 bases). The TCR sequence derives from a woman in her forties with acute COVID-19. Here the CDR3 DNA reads TGCAGCGTTGCCCTGTCGGGGGTTGGGAATGAAAAACTGTTTTTT. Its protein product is CSVALSGVGNEKLFF. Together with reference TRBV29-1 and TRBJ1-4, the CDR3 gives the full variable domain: SAVISQKPSRDICQRGTSLTIQCQVDSQVTMMFWYRQQPGQSLTLIATANQGSEATYESGFVIDKFPISRPNLTFSTLTVSNMSPEDSSIYLCSVALSGVGNEKLFFGSGTQLSVL.